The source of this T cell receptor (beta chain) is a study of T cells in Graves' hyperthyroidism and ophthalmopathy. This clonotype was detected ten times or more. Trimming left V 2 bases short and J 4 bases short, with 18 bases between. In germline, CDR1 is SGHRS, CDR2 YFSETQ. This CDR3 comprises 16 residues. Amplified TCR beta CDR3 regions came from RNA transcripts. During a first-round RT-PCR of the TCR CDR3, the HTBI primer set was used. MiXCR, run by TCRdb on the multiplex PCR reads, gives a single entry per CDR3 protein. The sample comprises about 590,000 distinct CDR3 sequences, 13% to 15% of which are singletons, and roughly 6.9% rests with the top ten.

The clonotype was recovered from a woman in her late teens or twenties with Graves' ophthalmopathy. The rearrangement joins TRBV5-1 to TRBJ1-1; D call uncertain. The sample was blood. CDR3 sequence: CASSFAVHLGVTEAFF. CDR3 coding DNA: TGCGCCAGCAGCTTTGCGGTTCACCTTGGGGTCACTGAAGCTTTCTTT.